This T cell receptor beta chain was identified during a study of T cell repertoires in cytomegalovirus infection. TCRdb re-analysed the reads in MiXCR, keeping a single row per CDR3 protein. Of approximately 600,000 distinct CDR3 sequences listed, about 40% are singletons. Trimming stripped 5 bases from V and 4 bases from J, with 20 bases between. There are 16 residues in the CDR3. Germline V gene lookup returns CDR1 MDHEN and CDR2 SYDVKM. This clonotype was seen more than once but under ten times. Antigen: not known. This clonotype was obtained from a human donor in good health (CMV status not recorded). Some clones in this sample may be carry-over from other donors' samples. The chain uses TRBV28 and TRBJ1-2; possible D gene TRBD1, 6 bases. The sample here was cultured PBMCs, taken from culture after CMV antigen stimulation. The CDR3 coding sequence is TGTGCCAGCAGTCCCGGGGACACAACCTTCCTCTATGGCTACACCTTC. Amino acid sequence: CASSPGDTTFLYGYTF.